This T cell receptor beta chain was observed in a study of blood T cells in healthy people across ages. For the second PCR, which ran for about 7 to 11 cycles, a sample-barcoded 5' primer and a J-beta primer mix were used. TCRdb used MiXCR to reprocess the 5' RACE reads, holding one entry per CDR3 protein. The data show about a million distinct CDR3 sequences, roughly two fifths seen once. The sequence derives from a man aged 18 to 29 in good health. The specimen sequenced was blood.

The CDR3 DNA is TGTGCCAGCAGTTACTTGCAGGGACAGCAGTTCTTC. Translation: CASSYLQGQQFF. This chain links TRBV6-5 with TRBJ2-1, with D perhaps assigned TRBD1 or TRBD2 (5 bases each). V was cut by 1 base and J by 11 bases, with 9 bases left in between. The V gene's germline CDR1 is MNHEY and CDR2 SVGAGI. The CDR3 consists of 12 residues.